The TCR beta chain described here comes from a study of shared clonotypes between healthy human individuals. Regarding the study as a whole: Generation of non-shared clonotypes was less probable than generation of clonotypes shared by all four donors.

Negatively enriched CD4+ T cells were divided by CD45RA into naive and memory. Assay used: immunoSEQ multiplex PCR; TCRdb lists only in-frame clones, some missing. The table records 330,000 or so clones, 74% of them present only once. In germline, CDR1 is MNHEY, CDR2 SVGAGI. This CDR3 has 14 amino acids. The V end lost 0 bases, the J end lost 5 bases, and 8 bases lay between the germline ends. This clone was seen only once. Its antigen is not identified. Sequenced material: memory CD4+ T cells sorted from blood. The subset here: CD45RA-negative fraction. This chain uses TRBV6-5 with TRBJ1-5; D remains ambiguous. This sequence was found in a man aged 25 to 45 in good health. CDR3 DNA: TGTGCCAGCAGTTACTCGTTTGGGGATCAGCCCCAGCATTTT. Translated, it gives CASSYSFGDQPQHF.